The 2 T cell receptor beta chains below come from one sample, sequenced in a study of blood T cell repertoires in COVID-19. Profiled with immunoSEQ multiplex PCR; TCRdb holds only in-frame clones, not every one. The sample contains 80,000 to 90,000 clones, 70% to 90% of which appear only once. The sample consisted of peripheral blood. These receptors all come from a woman aged 70-85 years with acute or convalescent COVID-19.

This clone was detected only once. The chain employs TRBV13 and TRBJ1-2; D call uncertain. CDR1 and CDR2 (germline): PRHDT, FYEKMQ (reference sequence). Trimming pared 5 bases from V and 7 bases from J, leaving 11 bases between. The CDR3 spans 12 residues. The CDR3 region has the DNA TGTGCCAGCAGCCTAGCCTCCAGTGGCTACACCTTC. Translated, it gives CASSLASSGYTF.

The CDR3 here is CASGVTSGGLGNEQFF. As DNA, the CDR3 is TGTGCTAGTGGTGTGACTAGCGGGGGACTGGGCAATGAGCAGTTCTTC. The chain employs TRBV12-5 and TRBJ2-1, with 12 bases that match TRBD2. V shed 5 bases, J shed 6 bases, and the junction held 8 bases outside the gene matches. The CDR3 covers 16 residues. CDR1 LGHNT and CDR2 FRNRAP come from the germline V gene.